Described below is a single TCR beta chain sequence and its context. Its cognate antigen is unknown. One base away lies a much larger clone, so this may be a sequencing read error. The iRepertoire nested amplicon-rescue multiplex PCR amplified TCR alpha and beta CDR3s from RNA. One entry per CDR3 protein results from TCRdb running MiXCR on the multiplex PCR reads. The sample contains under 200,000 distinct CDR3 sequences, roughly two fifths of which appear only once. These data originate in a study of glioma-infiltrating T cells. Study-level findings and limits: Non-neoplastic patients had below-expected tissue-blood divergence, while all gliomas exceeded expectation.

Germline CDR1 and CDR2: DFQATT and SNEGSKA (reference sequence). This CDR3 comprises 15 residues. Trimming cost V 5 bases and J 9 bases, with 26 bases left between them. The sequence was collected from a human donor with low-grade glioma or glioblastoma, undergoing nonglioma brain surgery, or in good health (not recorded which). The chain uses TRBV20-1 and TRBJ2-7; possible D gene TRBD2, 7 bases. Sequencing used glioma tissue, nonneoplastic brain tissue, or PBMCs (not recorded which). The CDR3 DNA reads TGCAGTGCTTTCCGACTGAGGGGGGGTCGAGACACGCAGTACTTC. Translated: CSAFRLRGGRDTQYF.